This note documents a single TCR beta chain sequence. The antigen is undetermined. The data were taken from a study of cytomegalovirus exposure and HLA in healthy donors. Whole-study findings and limits: TCR beta chains associated with HLA were, in a later analysis, more clonally expanded than equally common others.

This CDR3 spans 18 amino acids. CDR1 is SGHTA, CDR2 FQGNSA, per germline. J was trimmed by 1 base and V by 1 base; bases with no gene match: 5. PCR employed 60 Vbeta and 13 Jbeta primers. TCRdb's table, derived via immunoSEQ multiplex PCR, lists solely in-frame clones and lacks some. The sample consists of some 140,000 clones, roughly 89% of them appearing once. The sample comprised PBMCs. The sequence was obtained from a woman in her twenties or thirties in good health and CMV-seronegative. The chain uses TRBV7-2 and TRBJ2-2; the match to TRBD2 covers 11 bases. The CDR3 DNA sequence: TGTGCCAGCAGCTTAGGGTCTAGCGGGAGGAGGAACACCGGGGAGCTGTTTTTT. Amino acids: CASSLGSSGRRNTGELFF.